This T cell receptor beta chain was documented in a study of T cell responses to AZD1222 COVID-19 vaccine. Libraries were prepared by immunoSEQ multiplex PCR; TCRdb keeps only in-frame clonotypes and omits some of them. Of 150,000 to 200,000 clones in the sample, 85% to 90% were seen once. This CDR3 spans 14 amino acids. Germline V CDR1 and CDR2: SGHDT, YYEEEE. V lost 2 bases, J lost 3 bases, and 11 bases lay in between. Sequencing used peripheral blood, obtained on day 0 of MenACWY control vaccination. The receptor comes from an adult in good health. V gene TRBV5-6 combines with J gene TRBJ1-2; D perhaps matches TRBD1 (5 bases). The CDR3 region has the DNA TGTGCCAGCAGCTTAAGGGGATTTGACTATGGCTACACCTTC. Its protein product is CASSLRGFDYGYTF.